The sample holds many counts of the clone carrying this T cell receptor beta chain. The source of the sample is a study of blood T cell repertoires in COVID-19. The V end was cut by 2 bases, the J end by 4 bases, with 12 bases between. This CDR3 spans 15 amino acids. Germline V gives CDR1 SNHLY, CDR2 FYNNEI. Clones were read by immunoSEQ multiplex PCR, and TCRdb kept only the in-frame ones, dropping some. This sample yields 120,000 to 150,000 clones, of which around four fifths are seen a single time; around two fifths belongs to the top ten. The genes are TRBV2 and TRBJ1-5, with a tentative D call TRBD1 (6 bases). The source material was peripheral blood. The receptor comes from a human donor in a cohort sampled during active COVID-19. As DNA, the CDR3 is TGTGCCAGCAGTGAATCCGGGGGGCAGAATCAGCCCCAGCATTTT. It yields the protein CASSESGGQNQPQHF.